The 18 T cell receptor beta chains in this list originate from one sample, sequenced in a study of PD-L1 blockade in urothelial cancer. Regarding time point: pretreatment peripheral blood. TCRdb's copy holds only in-frame clones and misses some; the assay was immunoSEQ multiplex PCR. The sample records 32,000 or so clones, around 82% being singletons. The sequenced sample was PBMCs, obtained around atezolizumab (anti-PD-L1) treatment. The receptors come from a man in his 60s with urothelial cancer.

CDR3 sequence: CSARDNNEQFF. DNA for the CDR3: TGCAGTGCTAGAGATAACAATGAGCAGTTCTTC. The rearrangement uses TRBV20-1 and TRBJ2-1, with unresolved D. V dropped 0 bases and J dropped 5 bases, with 2 bases sitting between them. CDR1 is DFQATT and CDR2 is SNEGSKA in the germline V gene (reference sequence). The CDR3 consists of 11 residues.

J is TRBJ2-1 and V is TRBV11-2; 11 bases map to TRBD2. V lost 5 bases and J lost 4; bases outside the gene matches: 16. The length of the CDR3 is 19 residues. Germline V CDR1 and CDR2: SGHAT, FQNNGV. DNA of the CDR3: TGTGCCAGCAGCCTACGTATAGATCCGCGACTAGCGGGATACAATGAGCAGTTCTTC. Protein sequence: CASSLRIDPRLAGYNEQFF.

The J gene is TRBJ2-3, the V gene TRBV11-2; 8 bases map to TRBD2. Per the germline V gene, CDR1 is SGHAT and CDR2 is FQNNGV. Trimming cost V 5 bases and J 2 bases; bases outside gene matches: 9. The CDR3 spans 16 residues. The CDR3 DNA sequence: TGTGCCAGCAGCCAAGGGACTAGGGCACACACAGATACGCAGTATTTT. It yields the protein CASSQGTRAHTDTQYF.

The V and J genes are TRBV10-2 and TRBJ2-5; D is perhaps TRBD2 (6 bases). The length of the CDR3 is 13 residues. V was cut by 9 bases and J by 5 bases, with 16 bases left in between. Germline loops: CDR1 WSHSY, CDR2 SAAADI. CDR3 nucleotide sequence: TGCGCCAGTGGGGAGGAGAGGAGGGAGACCCAGTACTTC. It is translated as CASGEERRETQYF.

V and J are TRBV21-1 and TRBJ2-7; TRBD2, the D gene given by the table, was not confirmed from the DNA. TRBV21-1 is a recognized pseudogene. The CDR3 consists of 21 residues. Here the CDR3 reads CASSKLGGPGLAGEIAYEQYF. The CDR3 DNA reads as TGTGCCAGCAGCAAACTTGGAGGCCCGGGACTAGCGGGAGAAATTGCCTACGAGCAGTACTTC.

The rearrangement joins TRBV5-1 to TRBJ2-3, with TRBD1 matching 12 bases. This CDR3 region has 17 residues. In germline, CDR1 is SGHRS, CDR2 YFSETQ. With V trimmed by 4 bases and J by 2 bases, 8 bases remained unmatched. The CDR3: CASSRDGTGGTTDTQYF. In nucleotides, the CDR3 is TGCGCCAGCAGCAGGGACGGGACAGGGGGCACCACAGATACGCAGTATTTT.

V and J are TRBV7-9 and TRBJ2-5; TRBD2 agrees at 8 bases. From germline, CDR1 is SEHNR and CDR2 FQNEAQ (reference sequence). V was pared by 1 base and J by 3 bases, with 10 bases of the junction left unmatched. CDR3 size: 17 residues. The CDR3, as DNA: TGTGCCAGCAGCTTAGTAGCGGGGATTTCATTAGAAGAGACCCAGTACTTC. It codes for CASSLVAGISLEETQYF. Full variable domain (outside the CDR3, taken from reference TRBV7-9 and TRBJ2-5): DTGVSQNPRHKITKRGQNVTFRCDPISEHNRLYWYRQTLGQGPEFLTYFQNEAQLEKSRLLSDRFSAERPKGSFSTLEIQRTEQGDSAMYLCASSLVAGISLEETQYFGPGTRLLVL.

The chain has TRBV11-3 and TRBJ2-1; 9 bases align to TRBD2. The V and J ends lost 5 bases and 2 bases, in that order; junction bases with no gene match: 4. CDR3 length: 15 amino acids. From germline, CDR1 is SGHNT and CDR2 YENEEA. The CDR3 DNA sequence: TGTGCCAGCAGCCCGACTAGCGGAGCCTACAATGAGCAGTTCTTC. Its translation is CASSPTSGAYNEQFF.

The CDR3 sequence is CASRVQGAENGYTF. The CDR3 DNA follows: TGCGCCAGCAGGGTACAGGGGGCCGAGAATGGCTACACCTTC. The J gene is TRBJ1-2, the V gene TRBV5-1, with 9 bases fitting TRBD1. CDR1 SGHRS and CDR2 YFSETQ come from the germline V gene. This CDR3 is built from 14 residues. The ends lost 5 bases at V and 6 bases at J; junction bases unmatched: 8.

The rearrangement joins TRBV20-1 to TRBJ2-7; 7 bases align to TRBD1. The germline V gene has CDR1 DFQATT and CDR2 SNEGSKA (reference sequence). The CDR3 contains 11 residues. The CDR3 protein is CAGTDSYEQYF. In DNA form, the CDR3 reads TGCGCCGGGACAGACTCCTACGAGCAGTACTTC.

The V and J genes are TRBV6-1 and TRBJ1-1; TRBD1 is a possible D gene (6 bases). This CDR3 comprises 14 residues. The V gene lost 1 base and the J gene lost 5 bases, with 11 bases spanning the gap. CDR1 is MNHNS, CDR2 SASEGT, per germline. In nucleotides, the CDR3 is TGTGCCAGCAGTGAAGGAACAGGGCGGACTGAAGCTTTCTTT. Amino acid sequence: CASSEGTGRTEAFF.

The V and J genes are TRBV27 and TRBJ2-7; D may be TRBD2 (5 bases). The CDR3 has 11 residues. The V and J ends lost 8 bases and 7 bases respectively, with 12 bases between them. CDR1 and CDR2 (germline): MNHEY, SMNVEV (reference sequence). CDR3 bases: TGTGCCAGCTACGCGGGTCATGAGCAGTACTTC. This codes for CASYAGHEQYF.

V and J are TRBV27 and TRBJ1-4; 7 bases align to TRBD1. V lost 7 bases, J lost 6 bases, and 8 bases stayed unmatched. The CDR3 length is 14 residues. Germline V gene lookup returns CDR1 MNHEY and CDR2 SMNVEV (reference sequence). The CDR3 here is CASTIPGGYEKLFF. CDR3 bases: TGTGCCAGCACCATCCCAGGGGGGTATGAAAAACTGTTTTTT. Together with reference TRBV27 and TRBJ1-4, the CDR3 gives the full variable domain: EAQVTQNPRYLITVTGKKLTVTCSQNMNHEYMSWYRQDPGLGLRQIYYSMNVEVTDKGDVPEGYKVSRKEKRNFPLILESPSPNQTSLYFCASTIPGGYEKLFFGSGTQLSVL.

This chain uses TRBV15 with TRBJ2-1, with 8 bases aligning to TRBD2. With V trimmed by 4 bases and J by 7 bases, 3 bases remained unmatched. Germline loops: CDR1 LNHNV, CDR2 YYDKDF (reference sequence). The CDR3 is 13 amino acids. In DNA, the CDR3 is TGTGCCACCAGCACCGGGAGGGGGAATGAGCAGTTCTTC. This gives the protein CATSTGRGNEQFF.

V and J are TRBV28 and TRBJ2-1, with 8 bases lining up with TRBD1. The CDR3 is made up of 17 amino acids. In germline, CDR1 is MDHEN, CDR2 SYDVKM. V lost 6 bases and J lost 8; bases outside the gene matches: 18. The CDR3 DNA is TGTGCCAGCAGCAAAGGGAGAATCAGGGGGCTCGCCGATGAGCAGTTCTTC. Protein: CASSKGRIRGLADEQFF.

The chain recombines TRBV9 with TRBJ2-3, with 7 bases aligning to TRBD2. This CDR3 region has 17 residues. Germline V gene sequence: CDR1 SGDLS, CDR2 YYNGEE. Trimming at V came to 4 bases and at J to 2 bases, leaving 13 bases not matched to a gene. The DNA of the CDR3 is TGTGCCAGCAGCATTCAAGTACTAGCGTGGTACACAGATACGCAGTATTTT. Translation gives CASSIQVLAWYTDTQYF.

The chain carries TRBV9 and TRBJ1-2; D possibly corresponds to TRBD1 (5 bases). This CDR3 region has 14 residues. The germline gives CDR1 SGDLS, CDR2 YYNGEE. V lost 7 bases, J lost 8 bases, and 21 bases lay in between. The CDR3 loop is CASSRGGNLRGYTF. The CDR3 nucleotides read TGTGCCAGCTCTCGGGGCGGGAACTTACGGGGCTACACCTTC.

This clone was detected a few times. The rearrangement joins TRBV11-1 to TRBJ2-5; a possible D gene is TRBD2 (5 bases). Germline V gene lookup returns CDR1 SGHAT and CDR2 FQDESV (reference sequence). The CDR3 length is 14 residues. V lost 5 bases, J lost 5 bases, and 15 bases lay in between. The CDR3 DNA follows: TGTGCCAGCAGCCCGGGGTCGGGCGGGGAGACCCAGTACTTC. Its protein product is CASSPGSGGETQYF.